This passage covers 20 T cell receptor beta chains from one sample sequenced in a study of CD8+ T cells in alopecia areata (dated by TCRdb to about 2018). The time point label corresponds to: around 22 weeks on oral tofacitinib. According to the study, the label for this sample's treatment or condition signals: oral pan-JAK inhibitor, 5-10 mg twice daily. Library method: the immunoSEQ multiplex PCR assay. RNA was extracted from all samples and reverse transcribed into cDNA, which served as template for TCR sequencing. TCRdb provides this immuneACCESS table in a form limited to in-frame rearrangements. Some clones are lacking; in checked studies, under half of them reflect an unresolved V gene, and why the rest are absent is not known. The sample table shows about 42,000 clones, and roughly 92% are seen once. The ten largest make up approximately 17% of the sample. The starting material was CD8+ T cells sorted from blood, obtained at week 24, from a patient treated with tofacitinib. The source of these receptors is a human donor with alopecia areata.

V is TRBV7-3 and J is TRBJ2-3; D might be TRBD1 or TRBD2, each matching 6 bases. Germline V gene data show CDR1 as SGHTA and CDR2 as FQGTGA. The CDR3 extends over 14 amino acids. V lost 5 bases, J lost 4 bases, and 13 bases lay in between. The CDR3 DNA reads TGTGCCAGCAGCGTCGAGGAGGGGGCAGATACGCAGTATTTT. Translating it yields CASSVEEGADTQYF.

This sequence joins TRBV4-1 and TRBJ2-5; weak D call: TRBD1 (6 bases). This CDR3 has 17 residues. The V and J ends lost 0 bases and 5 bases respectively, with 19 bases between them. Looked up from germline, CDR1 is MGHRA and CDR2 is YSYEKL. The CDR3 region is CASSQDVPGVILETQYF. Here the CDR3 DNA reads TGCGCCAGCAGCCAAGATGTCCCAGGGGTAATTTTGGAGACCCAGTACTTC.

On this clone itself: This sample includes further DNA sequences coding for the same CDR3. The chain joins TRBV30 to TRBJ2-7; a weak D match, TRBD2 (5 bases). The CDR3 totals 12 residues. Trimming cost V 0 bases and J 5 bases, with 8 bases left between them. Germline CDR1 reads GTSNPN; CDR2 reads SVGIG (reference sequence). In nucleotides, the CDR3 is TGTGCCTGGAGTGTCTCCGGGAACGAGCAGTACTTC. The encoded protein is CAWSVSGNEQYF.

The rearrangement uses TRBV28 and TRBJ2-5, with D hard to call. Germline CDR1 MDHEN, CDR2 SYDVKM. The CDR3 totals 14 residues. V was trimmed by 6 bases and J by 1 base, leaving 12 bases between them. The DNA of the CDR3 is TGTGCCAGCAGCTCCCGAGAACGCCAAGAGACCCAGTACTTC. Translated: CASSSRERQETQYF.

V is TRBV29-1 and J is TRBJ2-2, with a weak D call TRBD2 (5 bases). Trimming shortened V by 4 bases and J by 2 bases, and 14 bases separated the two germline ends. CDR1 is SQVTM, CDR2 ANQGSEA, per germline. The CDR3 is made up of 15 amino acids. CDR3 in amino acids: CSVVYGNRNTGELFF. The CDR3 nucleotides are TGCAGCGTTGTATACGGGAATCGAAACACCGGGGAGCTGTTTTTT.

The chain uses TRBV27 and TRBJ2-7; 7 nucleotides match TRBD1. Trimming removed 5 bases from V and 4 bases from J; junction bases left unmatched: 8. The CDR3 is 14 amino acids. The germline V gene encodes CDR1 MNHEY and CDR2 SMNVEV (reference sequence). CDR3 bases: TGTGCCAGCAGTCTACGGGGACAGCTTTACGAGCAGTACTTC. Its translation: CASSLRGQLYEQYF.

This chain joins TRBV7-9 and TRBJ2-7; 7 nucleotides match TRBD2. This CDR3 is built from 14 residues. Trimming took 2 bases from V and 4 from J; bases not matched to a gene: 5. CDR1 SEHNR and CDR2 FQNEAQ come from the germline V gene (reference sequence). CDR3 nucleotide sequence: TGTGCCAGCAGCTTACGCGGGGGTCATTACGAGCAGTACTTC. Its protein is CASSLRGGHYEQYF.

The genes are TRBV20-1 and TRBJ1-1, with no clear D. Germline V CDR1 and CDR2: DFQATT, SNEGSKA (reference sequence). There are 11 residues in the CDR3. Trimming stripped 6 bases from V and 5 bases from J, with 10 bases between. The DNA of the CDR3 is TGCAGTGCCGCGAGGGTAACTGAAGCTTTCTTT. It is translated as CSAARVTEAFF.

The chain combines TRBV5-5 with TRBJ2-3, with D possibly TRBD2 on 6 matching bases. Germline V CDR1 and CDR2: SGHKS, YYEKEE (reference sequence). The CDR3 runs to 15 residues. V lost 4 bases and J lost 0, with 12 bases in between. CDR3 sequence (DNA): TGTGCCAGCAGCCCGGGACTCCGGAGCACAGATACGCAGTATTTT. Translated: CASSPGLRSTDTQYF.

J is TRBJ2-6 and V is TRBV7-9; TRBD1 agrees at 10 bases. V trimming: 1 base; J trimming: 0 bases; junction bases outside the gene matches: 0. CDR3 length: 17 amino acids. CDR1 is SEHNR, CDR2 FQNEAQ, per germline (reference sequence). The chain's CDR3 is CASSLGTGGSGANVLTF. The CDR3 coding sequence is TGTGCCAGCAGCTTAGGGACAGGGGGCTCTGGGGCCAACGTCCTGACTTTC.

The chain combines TRBV7-9 with TRBJ1-1; D is unresolved. Germline CDR1 is SEHNR and CDR2 is FQNEAQ (reference sequence). Trimming shortened V by 1 base and J by 1 base, and 1 base separated the two germline ends. The CDR3 has 12 residues. The CDR3 protein is CASSLENTEAFF. The DNA for the CDR3 is TGTGCCAGCAGCTTAGAGAACACTGAAGCTTTCTTT.

The chain has TRBV5-6 and TRBJ2-3; no definite D call. The V end lost 3 bases, the J end lost 7 bases, and 9 bases lay between the germline ends. Germline CDR1 reads SGHDT; CDR2 reads YYEEEE. The length of the CDR3 is 12 residues. The CDR3 DNA is TGTGCCAGCAGCTCGGAAGAAAATACGCAGTATTTT. The encoded protein is CASSSEENTQYF.

The rearrangement links TRBV27 to TRBJ2-3, with 8 bases fitting TRBD2. The CDR3 contains 16 residues. The trim removed 2 bases at V and 2 bases at J, leaving 6 bases unmatched. Germline V gene lookup returns CDR1 MNHEY and CDR2 SMNVEV (reference sequence). CDR3 nucleotides: TGTGCCAGCAGTTTAGGCGTTAGCGGGGCCACAGATACGCAGTATTTT. Translated, it gives CASSLGVSGATDTQYF.

The DNA of the CDR3 is TGTGCCAGCAGTTTACTGTTGGGCACTGAAGCTTTCTTT. Its translation: CASSLLLGTEAFF. V and J are TRBV27 and TRBJ1-1; D not resolved. This CDR3 spans 13 amino acids. Trimming took 2 bases from V and 4 from J, leaving 8 bases between them. CDR1 is MNHEY and CDR2 is SMNVEV in the germline V gene (reference sequence).

V usage is TRBV29-1 and J usage is TRBJ2-7; 8 nucleotides agree with TRBD1. The CDR3 has 13 residues. Per the germline V gene, CDR1 is SQVTM and CDR2 is ANQGSEA. Unmatched junction bases numbered 3, after V lost 5 bases and J lost 0 bases. CDR3 loop: CSVTQGASYEQYF. In nucleotides, the CDR3 is TGCAGCGTTACGCAGGGGGCCTCCTACGAGCAGTACTTC.

The rearrangement uses TRBV6-5 and TRBJ2-7, with D possibly matching TRBD2 (6 bases). Germline CDR1 reads MNHEY; CDR2 reads SVGAGI. V gave up 2 bases and J gave up 4 bases, with 15 bases separating them. This CDR3 spans 15 amino acids. The CDR3 sequence: CASSYGGVEIYEQYF. In DNA form, the CDR3 reads TGTGCCAGCAGTTACGGAGGGGTCGAAATATACGAGCAGTACTTC.

V gene TRBV6-5 combines with J gene TRBJ2-5; the D gene is possibly TRBD1 (5 bases). The J call may be incorrect, as the DNA end agrees better with TRBJ2-7. The CDR3 totals 14 residues. Germline CDR1 is MNHEY and CDR2 is SVGAGI. Written as DNA, the CDR3 is TGTGCCAGCAGCTTCCAGGGTGAAACCTACGAGCAGTACTTC. Translated, it gives CASSFQGETYEQYF.

This chain uses TRBV15 with TRBJ2-3; a weak D match, TRBD1 (6 bases). The CDR3 loop spans 15 amino acids. V dropped 6 bases and J dropped 2 bases, with 15 bases sitting between them. Per germline, CDR1 LNHNV and CDR2 YYDKDF (reference sequence). In DNA, the CDR3 is TGTGCCACCAGTTTTCGCCGGGACAACACAGATACGCAGTATTTT. Residues: CATSFRRDNTDTQYF.

The chain has TRBV7-6 and TRBJ2-5, with D unresolved. V dropped 6 bases and J dropped 5 bases, with 13 bases sitting between them. CDR1 and CDR2 from the germline V gene are SGHVS and FNYEAQ. CDR3 length: 13 amino acids. CDR3: CASSLRIEETQYF. Written as DNA, the CDR3 is TGTGCCAGCAGTCTCCGGATCGAGGAGACCCAGTACTTC.

This chain uses TRBV7-9 with TRBJ2-3; 8 nucleotides agree with TRBD2. CDR3 length equals 16 residues. Germline V gene sequence: CDR1 SEHNR, CDR2 FQNEAQ (reference sequence). V shed 7 bases and J 2 bases; nucleotides not matched to a gene: 11. The CDR3 sequence is CASTRPAGALTDTQYF. The DNA of the CDR3 is TGTGCCAGCACCAGACCAGCGGGGGCCCTCACAGATACGCAGTATTTT.